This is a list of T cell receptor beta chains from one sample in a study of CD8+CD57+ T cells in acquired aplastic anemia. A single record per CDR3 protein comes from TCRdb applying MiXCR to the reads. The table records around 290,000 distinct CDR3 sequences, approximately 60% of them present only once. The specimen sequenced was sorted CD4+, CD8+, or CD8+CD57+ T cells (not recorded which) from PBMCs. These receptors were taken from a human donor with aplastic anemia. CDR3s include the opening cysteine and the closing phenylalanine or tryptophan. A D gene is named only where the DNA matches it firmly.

CASTAEGYGYTF	TRBV6-1	NA	12	TRBJ1-2
CATSDREVHQPQHF	TRBV24-1	TRBD1	14	TRBJ1-5
CAISGTAYEQYF	TRBV10-3	NA	12	TRBJ2-7
CASSATSGGVGEQFF	TRBV11-3	TRBD2	15	TRBJ2-1
CSARGRWPDTQYF	TRBV20-1	NA	13	TRBJ2-3
CASSLDPPPRTYTATQYF	TRBV7-8	NA	18	TRBJ2-3
CASREGQGNQPQHF	TRBV2	NA	14	TRBJ1-5
CASSRQDWANVLTF	TRBV5-4	NA	14	TRBJ2-6
CSVGTEETQYF	TRBV29-1	TRBD1	11	TRBJ2-5
CASSLGQRETQYF	TRBV12-3/TRBV12-4	NA	13	TRBJ2-5
CASSPESGGATDTQYF	TRBV7-7	TRBD2	16	TRBJ2-3
CAISVDRNTEAFF	TRBV10-3	NA	13	TRBJ1-1
CSASFSGDTDTQYF	TRBV20-1	NA	14	TRBJ2-3
CASRLAANNEQFF	TRBV12-3/TRBV12-4	TRBD2	13	TRBJ2-1
CASSLGDSSYEQYF	TRBV5-4	TRBD1	14	TRBJ2-7
CSAPGSGQGMGNTQYF	TRBV20-1	TRBD1	16	TRBJ2-3
CASGWTGGRNTEAFF	TRBV2	TRBD1	15	TRBJ1-1
CASSGQGSYNSPLHF	TRBV9	NA	15	TRBJ1-6
CASRSSGQGGVQFF	TRBV7-9	TRBD1	14	TRBJ2-1
CASSATGGDYGYTF	TRBV9	TRBD1	14	TRBJ1-2
CASSLGDSFPLHF	TRBV5-4	TRBD1	13	TRBJ1-6
CATSQGFLAGGRETQYF	TRBV24-1	NA	17	TRBJ2-5
CASSFQGGRNEQFF	TRBV7-2	TRBD1	14	TRBJ2-1
CSARDSDARSTGELFF	TRBV20-1	NA	16	TRBJ2-2
CSATSGSTDTQYF	TRBV20-1	NA	13	TRBJ2-3